These 27 T cell receptor beta chains came from one sample sequenced in a study of T-cell reconstitution after alpha-beta-depleted transplantation in children. Unique molecular identifiers were built into the TCRbeta library. Each CDR3 protein is one row after TCRdb ran MiXCR on the PCR reads. The profile shows around 340,000 distinct CDR3 sequences, roughly 13% of them singletons. The input for sequencing was PBMCs, taken from the stem cell graft. Receptor source: a human donor who donated a stem cell graft to a child with Fanconi anemia.

In this sample, this clonotype turned up many times. The chain has TRBV15 and TRBJ2-7; tentative D call: TRBD2 (5 bases). Between the trimmed V and J ends, which lost 5 bases and 8 bases, there was a span of 16 bases. The CDR3 is 13 residues long. CDR1 is LNHNV, CDR2 YYDKDF, per germline (reference sequence). Here the CDR3 reads CATSPDVPGKQYV. The CDR3 region has the DNA TGTGCCACCAGCCCGGACGTACCGGGAAAGCAGTACGTC.

Ten or more counts support this clonotype. The genes are TRBV12-3 or TRBV12-4 and TRBJ2-4; D tentatively fits TRBD1 or TRBD2 (5 bases each). V dropped 3 bases and J dropped 10 bases, with 13 bases sitting between them. The CDR3 totals 13 residues. The CDR3 DNA sequence: TGTGCCAGCAGTTTGGGGACGGCCGATATTCAGTACTTC. Its translation: CASSLGTADIQYF.

This clonotype was seen ten or more times. The V gene is TRBV27, the J gene TRBJ1-6; D gene unclear. The V and J ends lost 3 bases and 7 bases respectively, with 10 bases between them. CDR1 and CDR2 (germline): MNHEY, SMNVEV (reference sequence). The CDR3 has 14 amino acids. The CDR3 loop is CASSFVRVNSPLHF. CDR3 DNA: TGTGCCAGCAGTTTCGTTCGGGTCAATTCACCCCTCCACTTT.

This clonotype was picked up a small number of times. The rearrangement links TRBV27 to TRBJ2-3, with 8 bases lining up with TRBD1. After removal of 6 bases from V and 0 bases from J, the junction contained 8 bases not matched to a gene. The CDR3 is made up of 16 amino acids. Germline lookup yields CDR1 MNHEY and CDR2 SMNVEV (reference sequence). The CDR3 DNA follows: TGTGCCAGCAGGGACCCGGGACAGGATAGCACAGATACGCAGTATTTT. Amino acids: CASRDPGQDSTDTQYF.

The chain employs TRBV15 and TRBJ1-1; maybe TRBD1 (5 bases). With 3 bases removed from V and 8 bases from J, the gap between germline ends came to 10 bases. Germline values: CDR1 LNHNV, CDR2 YYDKDF (reference sequence). The CDR3 is made up of 12 amino acids. CDR3 in DNA: TGTGCCACCAGCAGTGACAGAACCGAAGCTTTCTTT. Amino acid sequence: CATSSDRTEAFF.

The chain employs TRBV7-9 and TRBJ1-5; 7 bases are a match to TRBD1. From germline, CDR1 is SEHNR and CDR2 FQNEAQ (reference sequence). This CDR3 spans 15 amino acids. V shed 1 base, J shed 7 bases, and the junction held 7 bases outside the gene matches. The CDR3 nucleotides are TGTGCCAGCAGCTTAGATGGAGGGGGCGGACAGCCCCAGCATTTT. As protein: CASSLDGGGGQPQHF.

The chain uses TRBV12-3 or TRBV12-4 and TRBJ2-6; no firm D call. Trimming took off 7 bases at V and 0 bases at J, with 7 bases between the two ends. This CDR3 comprises 14 residues. CDR3: CASIQSSGANVLTF. The CDR3 DNA is TGTGCCAGCATCCAGAGCTCTGGGGCCAACGTCCTGACTTTC.

The chain is built from TRBV4-1 and TRBJ2-1; weak D call: TRBD1 (6 bases). This CDR3 is 15 amino acids long. Germline CDR1 MGHRA, CDR2 YSYEKL. Between the trimmed V and J ends, which lost 1 base and 6 bases, there was a span of 13 bases. The CDR3 is CASSQGGHRSNEQFF. The CDR3 region has the DNA TGCGCCAGCAGCCAAGGGGGACACCGAAGCAATGAGCAGTTCTTC.

This clonotype was seen repeatedly, ten times or more. V and J are TRBV7-2 and TRBJ2-7; no clear D. The CDR3 is 12 amino acids. Between the trimmed V and J ends, which lost 6 bases and 2 bases, there was a span of 8 bases. Germline V CDR1 and CDR2: SGHTA, FQGNSA. This CDR3 is CASSLIAYEQYF. DNA for the CDR3: TGTGCCAGCAGTCTTATTGCCTACGAGCAGTACTTC.

The gene calls are TRBV3-1 and TRBJ2-2; D not certain. Deletions cut 4 bases from V and 7 bases from J, with 10 bases between. Germline lookup yields CDR1 LGHDT and CDR2 YNNKEL (reference sequence). This CDR3 region has 13 residues. CDR3 sequence reads: CASSRRIDGELFF. CDR3 DNA sequence: TGTGCCAGCAGCCGTCGTATTGACGGGGAGCTGTTTTTT.

This clonotype has more than one count but fewer than ten. In nucleotides, the CDR3 is TGTGCCAGCCTTCAGGGAAGTGGCTACACCTTC. Translation: CASLQGSGYTF. The chain recombines TRBV12-3 or TRBV12-4 with TRBJ1-2; D perhaps matches TRBD1 (5 bases). The V end lost 8 bases, the J end lost 7 bases, and 11 bases lay between the germline ends. The CDR3 runs 11 residues.

This chain uses TRBV6-1 with TRBJ2-3; 8 nucleotides agree with TRBD1. Germline assignment: CDR1 MNHNS and CDR2 SASEGT. The CDR3 runs 15 residues. Losses at the gene ends were 6 bases for V and 3 bases for J; bases not matched to a gene: 8. The CDR3 bases are TGTGCCAGCAGCTCCTGGACAGGGAGGACAGATACGCAGTATTTT. Protein product: CASSSWTGRTDTQYF.

This clonotype was recorded many times. The chain links TRBV12-3 or TRBV12-4 to TRBJ2-1, with D perhaps TRBD1 (5 bases). This CDR3 has 12 amino acids. V was trimmed by 9 bases and J by 2 bases, leaving 8 bases between them. The CDR3 loop is CASRGTYNEQFF. Written as DNA, the CDR3 is TGTGCCAGTAGGGGCACCTACAATGAGCAGTTCTTC.

The rearrangement joins TRBV25-1 to TRBJ1-2; 9 bases line up with TRBD1. The CDR3 has 16 amino acids. With V trimmed by 5 bases and J by 8 bases, 15 bases remained unmatched. Germline values: CDR1 MGHDK, CDR2 SYGVNS. CDR3 sequence reads: CASSPSLGTGHYGYTF. The CDR3 coding sequence is TGTGCCAGCAGTCCTTCTCTGGGGACAGGGCATTACGGCTACACCTTC.

The rearrangement joins TRBV29-1 to TRBJ1-5; D unclear. This CDR3 region has 13 residues. Trimming removed 5 bases from V and 4 bases from J, with 12 bases in between. Germline CDR1 SQVTM, CDR2 ANQGSEA. As DNA, the CDR3 is TGCAGCGTTAGGGCAGATGAGAATCAGCCCCAGCATTTT. Amino acid sequence: CSVRADENQPQHF.

This clonotype turned up a few times. The chain has TRBV19 and TRBJ2-5; a possible D gene is TRBD2 (6 bases). Trimming took off 5 bases at V and 1 base at J, with 11 bases between the two ends. The CDR3 length is 14 residues. Germline V gives CDR1 LNHDA, CDR2 SQIVND (reference sequence). CDR3: CASSVHGSQETQYF. The CDR3 coding sequence is TGTGCCAGTAGTGTTCACGGGAGCCAAGAGACCCAGTACTTC.

This clonotype appeared a few times. The J gene is TRBJ2-5, the V gene TRBV9, with D tentatively TRBD2 (5 bases). Trimming cost V 3 bases and J 1 base, with 10 bases left between them. CDR3 length equals 14 residues. CDR1 SGDLS and CDR2 YYNGEE come from the germline V gene. CDR3 residues: CASSELAFQETQYF. CDR3 bases: TGTGCCAGCAGCGAGCTAGCCTTCCAAGAGACCCAGTACTTC.

This clonotype was counted at least ten times. This CDR3 is CASSLSPGSTDTQYF. DNA for the CDR3: TGTGCCAGCAGTTTATCTCCGGGGAGCACAGATACGCAGTATTTT. The chain has TRBV27 and TRBJ2-3, with a tentative D call TRBD2 (5 bases). CDR3 size: 15 residues. In germline, CDR1 is MNHEY, CDR2 SMNVEV (reference sequence). Trimming cost V 0 bases and J 0 bases, with 7 bases left between them.

This clonotype came up many times. J is TRBJ2-1 and V is TRBV27; the D call may be TRBD1 or TRBD2 (5 bases each). Trimming cost V 7 bases and J 9 bases, with 13 bases left between them. The CDR3 sequence is 12 residues long. Germline assignment: CDR1 MNHEY and CDR2 SMNVEV (reference sequence). CDR3 nucleotides: TGTGCCAGCACTTCACAGGAGGTTGAGCAGTTCTTC. Its translation is CASTSQEVEQFF.

This clonotype was detected a few times. The V call is TRBV4-3, the J call TRBJ2-2; a possible D gene is TRBD1 (6 bases). V dropped 1 base and J dropped 6 bases, with 6 bases sitting between them. CDR3 length equals 13 residues. CDR1 is LGHNA and CDR2 is YSLEER in the germline V gene. CDR3 region: CASSQGTAGELFF. The DNA for the CDR3 is TGCGCCAGCAGCCAAGGGACAGCCGGGGAGCTGTTTTTT.

This clonotype was counted only a few times. The V and J genes are TRBV18 and TRBJ2-2; D is undetermined. CDR1 is KGHSH and CDR2 is LQKENI in the germline V gene. The CDR3 length is 14 residues. The V end lost 5 bases, the J end lost 5 bases, and 12 bases lay between the germline ends. CDR3 sequence (DNA): TGTGCCAGCTCAGCCCTCTCTGTGACCGGGGAGCTGTTTTTT. Protein: CASSALSVTGELFF.

The rearrangement uses TRBV3-1 and TRBJ1-6, with TRBD1 as a possible D gene (5 bases). The V gene's germline CDR1 is LGHDT and CDR2 YNNKEL (reference sequence). This CDR3 contains 15 residues. V dropped 1 base and J dropped 8 bases, with 12 bases sitting between them. This CDR3 reads CASSQGQGEYSPLHF. The CDR3 region has the DNA TGTGCCAGCAGCCAAGGCCAGGGAGAGTATTCACCCCTCCACTTT.

This clonotype was observed at least ten times. The chain couples TRBV5-1 to TRBJ2-1; D remains ambiguous. Germline V gene sequence: CDR1 SGHRS, CDR2 YFSETQ. The CDR3 spans 14 residues. V shed 3 bases and J shed 0 bases, with 7 bases lying between them. In DNA form, the CDR3 reads TGCGCCAGCAGCTCTCGTAGCTCCTACAATGAGCAGTTCTTC. This gives the protein CASSSRSSYNEQFF. Looking up the rest from reference TRBV5-1 and TRBJ2-1 gives the full variable domain: KAGVTQTPRYLIKTRGQQVTLSCSPISGHRSVSWYQQTPGQGLQFLFEYFSETQRNKGNFPGRFSGRQFSNSRSEMNVSTLELGDSALYLCASSSRSSYNEQFFGPGTRLTVL.

A few counts support this clonotype. The chain joins TRBV5-1 to TRBJ2-2, with D maybe TRBD1 (5 bases). Germline CDR1 SGHRS, CDR2 YFSETQ. The CDR3 covers 16 residues. The V gene lost 0 bases and the J gene lost 3 bases, with 12 bases spanning the gap. The CDR3 loop is CASSLVLGAYTGELFF. In DNA, the CDR3 is TGCGCCAGCAGCTTGGTCTTAGGGGCATACACCGGGGAGCTGTTTTTT.

The chain recombines TRBV6-1 with TRBJ1-3; TRBD1 matches 7 bases. The ends lost 6 bases at V and 3 bases at J; junction bases unmatched: 5. The CDR3 is 14 residues long. The germline gives CDR1 MNHNS, CDR2 SASEGT. The CDR3 DNA reads as TGTGCCAGCAGCCAGACAGGGAATGGAAACACCATATATTTT. It is translated as CASSQTGNGNTIYF.

V and J are TRBV10-1 and TRBJ2-3, with D perhaps matching TRBD1 (6 bases). This CDR3 has 15 amino acids. From germline, CDR1 is WNHNN and CDR2 SYGVQD (reference sequence). With 5 bases removed from V and 4 bases from J, the gap between germline ends came to 16 bases. Here the CDR3 reads CASSLMGAGADTQYF. DNA for the CDR3: TGCGCCAGCAGTCTTATGGGGGCAGGGGCAGATACGCAGTATTTT.

This clonotype has just a few counts. The V and J genes are TRBV6-1 and TRBJ1-5; D is unclear. Per germline, CDR1 MNHNS and CDR2 SASEGT. V dropped 2 bases and J dropped 3 bases, with 8 bases sitting between them. The CDR3 length is 14 residues. CDR3 DNA sequence: TGTGCCAGCAGTGAACACGGATACAATCAGCCCCAGCATTTT. Translating gives CASSEHGYNQPQHF.